Reported below is one T cell receptor (beta chain). Its antigen is as yet unknown. The V and J ends lost 2 bases and 9 bases respectively, with 11 bases between them. From germline, CDR1 is SGHKS and CDR2 YYEKEE (reference sequence). This CDR3 is built from 13 residues. This record comes from a study of shared clonotypes between healthy human individuals. Researchers partitioned CD4+ cells into CD45RA+ naive and CD45RA-negative memory subsets. This table comes from immunoSEQ multiplex PCR, and its TCRdb copy is limited to in-frame clones, with some not included. The sample lists fewer than 1.8 million clones; about 98.5% were seen once. Whole-study findings and limits: Clonotype sharing among donors was thought likely to change with sequencing depth. Larger estimated richness was generally recorded for naive subsets relative to memory subsets.

The receptor was isolated from a man younger than 45 in good health. V and J are TRBV5-5 and TRBJ2-2; D remains ambiguous. The sample was naive CD4+ T cells sorted from blood. Subset meaning: CD45RA+ positively selected. In nucleotides, the CDR3 is TGTGCCAGCAGCTTCTCAAAGGGCCGGGAGCTGTTTTTT. Residues: CASSFSKGRELFF.